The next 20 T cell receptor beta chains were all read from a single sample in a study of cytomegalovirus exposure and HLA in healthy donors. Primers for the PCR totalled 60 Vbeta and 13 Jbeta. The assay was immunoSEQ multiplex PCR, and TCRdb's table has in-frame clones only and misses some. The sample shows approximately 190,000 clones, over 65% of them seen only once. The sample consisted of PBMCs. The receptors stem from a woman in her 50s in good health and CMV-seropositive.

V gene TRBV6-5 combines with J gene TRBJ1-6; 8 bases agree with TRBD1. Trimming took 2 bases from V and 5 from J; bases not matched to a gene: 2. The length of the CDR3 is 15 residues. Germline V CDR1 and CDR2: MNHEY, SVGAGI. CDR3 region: CASSYVDRDNSPLHF. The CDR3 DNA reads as TGTGCCAGCAGTTACGTGGACAGGGATAATTCACCCCTCCACTTT.

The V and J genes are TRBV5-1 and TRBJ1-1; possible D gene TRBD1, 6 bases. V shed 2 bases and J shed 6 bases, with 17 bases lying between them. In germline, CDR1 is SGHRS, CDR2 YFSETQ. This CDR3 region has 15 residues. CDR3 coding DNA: TGCGCCAGCAGCTTAACTACACAGGGAGGGGCTGAAGCTTTCTTT. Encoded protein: CASSLTTQGGAEAFF.

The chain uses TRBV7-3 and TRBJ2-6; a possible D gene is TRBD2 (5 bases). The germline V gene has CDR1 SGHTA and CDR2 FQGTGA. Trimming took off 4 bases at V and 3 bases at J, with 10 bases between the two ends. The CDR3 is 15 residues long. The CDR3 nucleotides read TGTGCCAGCAGCTCTCAAGGAGGTGGGGCCAACGTCCTGACTTTC. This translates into CASSSQGGGANVLTF.

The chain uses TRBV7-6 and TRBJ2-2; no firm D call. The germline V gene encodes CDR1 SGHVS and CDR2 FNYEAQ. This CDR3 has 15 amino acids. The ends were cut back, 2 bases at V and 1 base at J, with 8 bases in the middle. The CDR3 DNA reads TGTGCCAGCAGCTTAACCCCTATGAACACCGGGGAGCTGTTTTTT. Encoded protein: CASSLTPMNTGELFF.

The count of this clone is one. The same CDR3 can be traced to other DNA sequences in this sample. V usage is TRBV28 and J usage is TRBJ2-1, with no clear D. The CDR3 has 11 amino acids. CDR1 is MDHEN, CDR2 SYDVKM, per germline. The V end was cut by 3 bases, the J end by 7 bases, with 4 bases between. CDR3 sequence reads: CASSFENEQFF. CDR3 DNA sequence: TGTGCCAGCAGTTTCGAGAATGAGCAGTTCTTC.

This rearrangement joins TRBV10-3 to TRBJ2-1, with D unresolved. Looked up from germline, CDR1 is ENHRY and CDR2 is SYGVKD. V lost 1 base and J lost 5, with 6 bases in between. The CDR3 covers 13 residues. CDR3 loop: CAISEYRDNEQFF. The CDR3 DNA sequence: TGTGCCATCAGTGAGTATCGGGACAATGAGCAGTTCTTC.

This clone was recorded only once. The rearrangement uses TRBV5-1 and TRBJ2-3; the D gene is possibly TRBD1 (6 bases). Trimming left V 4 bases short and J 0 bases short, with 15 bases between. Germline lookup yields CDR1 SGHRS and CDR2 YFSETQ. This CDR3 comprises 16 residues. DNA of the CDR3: TGCGCCAGCAGCCCCGGGACACTGACTAGCACAGATACGCAGTATTTT. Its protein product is CASSPGTLTSTDTQYF.

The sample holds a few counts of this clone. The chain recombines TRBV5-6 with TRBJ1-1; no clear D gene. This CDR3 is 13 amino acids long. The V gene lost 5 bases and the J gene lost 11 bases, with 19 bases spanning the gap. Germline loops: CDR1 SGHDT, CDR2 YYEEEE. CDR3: CASRTTGSIWAFF. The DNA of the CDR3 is TGTGCCAGCAGGACGACCGGGTCAATTTGGGCTTTCTTT. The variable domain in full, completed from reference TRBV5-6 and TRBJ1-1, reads DAGVTQSPTHLIKTRGQQVTLRCSPKSGHDTVSWYQQALGQGPQFIFQYYEEEERQRGNFPDRFSGHQFPNYSSELNVNALLLGDSALYLCASRTTGSIWAFFGQGTRLTVV.

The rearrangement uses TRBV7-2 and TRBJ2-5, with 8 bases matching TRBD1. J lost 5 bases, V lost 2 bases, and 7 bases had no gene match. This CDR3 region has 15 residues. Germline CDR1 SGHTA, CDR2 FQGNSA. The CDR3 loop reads CASSLLGQVGETQYF. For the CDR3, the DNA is TGTGCCAGCAGCTTATTGGGACAGGTTGGTGAGACCCAGTACTTC.

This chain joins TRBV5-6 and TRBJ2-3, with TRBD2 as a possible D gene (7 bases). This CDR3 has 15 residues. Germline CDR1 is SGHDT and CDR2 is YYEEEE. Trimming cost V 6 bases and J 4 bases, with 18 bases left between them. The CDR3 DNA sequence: TGTGCCAGCACGACCTGGACGGGGGGCGCAGATACGCAGTATTTT. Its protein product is CASTTWTGGADTQYF.

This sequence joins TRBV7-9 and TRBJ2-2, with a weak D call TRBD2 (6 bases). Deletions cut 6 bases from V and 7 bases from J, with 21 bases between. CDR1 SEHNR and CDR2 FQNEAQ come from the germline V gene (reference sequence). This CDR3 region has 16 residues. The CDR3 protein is CASRPPRGDVVGELFF. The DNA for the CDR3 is TGTGCCAGCAGACCACCCCGCGGGGATGTTGTCGGGGAGCTGTTTTTT.

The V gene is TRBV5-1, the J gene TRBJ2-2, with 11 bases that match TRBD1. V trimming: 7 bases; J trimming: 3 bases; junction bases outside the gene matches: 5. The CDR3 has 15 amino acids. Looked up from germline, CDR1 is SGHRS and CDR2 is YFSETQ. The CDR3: CASYRTGGDTGELFF. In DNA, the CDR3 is TGCGCCAGCTACCGGACAGGGGGCGACACCGGGGAGCTGTTTTTT.

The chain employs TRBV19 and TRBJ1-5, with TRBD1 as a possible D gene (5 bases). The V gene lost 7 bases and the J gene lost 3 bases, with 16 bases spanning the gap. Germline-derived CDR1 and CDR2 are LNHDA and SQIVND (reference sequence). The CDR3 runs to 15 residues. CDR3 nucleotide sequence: TGTGCCAGTAAGATCGGTGGAGGGGCCAATCAGCCCCAGCATTTT. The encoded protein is CASKIGGGANQPQHF.

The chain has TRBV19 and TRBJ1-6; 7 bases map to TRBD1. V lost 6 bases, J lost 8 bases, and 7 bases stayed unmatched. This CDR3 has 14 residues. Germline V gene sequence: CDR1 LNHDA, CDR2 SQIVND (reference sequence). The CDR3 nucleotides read TGTGCCAGTAGGGAGGGGGCTAAGGATTCACCCCTCCACTTT. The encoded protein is CASREGAKDSPLHF.

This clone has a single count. CDR3 loop: CASSYLAGGSYNEQFF. For the CDR3, the DNA is TGTGCCAGCAGTTACCTAGCGGGGGGTTCCTACAATGAGCAGTTCTTC. The chain has TRBV6-5 and TRBJ2-1; TRBD2 aligns across 11 bases. V gave up 2 bases and J gave up 1 base; unmatched junction bases: 1. The CDR3 sequence is 16 residues long. Per the germline V gene, CDR1 is MNHEY and CDR2 is SVGAGI.

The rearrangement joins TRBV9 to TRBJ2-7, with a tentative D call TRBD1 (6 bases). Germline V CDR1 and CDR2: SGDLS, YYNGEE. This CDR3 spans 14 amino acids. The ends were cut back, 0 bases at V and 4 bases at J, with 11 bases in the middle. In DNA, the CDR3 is TGTGCCAGCAGCGTAGACAGGGTGGATTACGAGCAGTACTTC. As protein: CASSVDRVDYEQYF.

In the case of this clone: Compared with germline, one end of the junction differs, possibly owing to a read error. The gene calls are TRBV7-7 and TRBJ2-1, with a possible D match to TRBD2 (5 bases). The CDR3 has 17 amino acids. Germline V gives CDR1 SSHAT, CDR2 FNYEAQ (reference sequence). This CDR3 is CASSSTRVADPYNEQFF. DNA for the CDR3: TGTGCTAGCAGCTCTACGAGGGTCGCGGACCCCTACAATGAGCAGTTCTTC.

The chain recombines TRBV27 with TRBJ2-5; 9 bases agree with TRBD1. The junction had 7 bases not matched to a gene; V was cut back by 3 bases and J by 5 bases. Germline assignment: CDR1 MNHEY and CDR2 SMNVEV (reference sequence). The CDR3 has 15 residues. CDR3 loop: CASSFSGTGSETQYF. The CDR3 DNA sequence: TGTGCCAGCAGTTTTTCCGGGACAGGGAGCGAGACCCAGTACTTC.

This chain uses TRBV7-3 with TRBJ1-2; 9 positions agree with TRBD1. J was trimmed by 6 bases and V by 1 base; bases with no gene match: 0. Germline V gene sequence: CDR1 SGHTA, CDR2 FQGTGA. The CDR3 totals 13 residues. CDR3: CASSLRDRDGYTF. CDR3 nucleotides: TGTGCCAGCAGCTTAAGGGACAGGGATGGCTACACCTTC.

DNA of the CDR3: TGTGCCAGCAGCGTAGGGGGGGGCGGGTACAATGAGCAGTTCTTC. It translates to CASSVGGGGYNEQFF. The chain carries TRBV9 and TRBJ2-1; weak D call: TRBD2 (7 bases). The CDR3 totals 15 residues. V was shortened by 0 bases and J by 4 bases, with 11 bases between the two germline ends. CDR1 SGDLS and CDR2 YYNGEE come from the germline V gene.